Included here is one T cell receptor (beta chain) sequence, with context. Its target is unknown. The sample originates from a study of Ad26.COV2.S vaccination and SARS-CoV-2 variants. Germline lookup yields CDR1 MNHEY and CDR2 SVGAGI. The CDR3 contains 16 residues. Trimming cost V 2 bases and J 4 bases, with 15 bases left between them. TCRdb keeps only in-frame clones here, not all; method: immunoSEQ multiplex PCR. The table has about 350,000 clones, 92% seen once. Regarding the study as a whole: Those who received vaccine or placebo ended up with similar non-spike TCR breadth. Total T cell responses may have been underestimated by the TCR breadth and depth analyses. Compared with placebo recipients, vaccine recipients had higher spike-specific TCR breadth. After vaccination, substantial breadth of spike-specific CD8+ and CD4+ responses was reported.

The chain has TRBV6-5 and TRBJ2-1, with D possibly TRBD2 on 6 matching bases. Sequencing was performed on peripheral blood, taken after recovery from COVID-19. The sequence was obtained from a human donor who had recovered from COVID-19. The CDR3 loop is CASSYDSSGRYNEQFF. CDR3 nucleotides: TGTGCCAGCAGTTACGACTCGAGCGGGCGATACAATGAGCAGTTCTTC.